Reported below is one T cell receptor beta chain. V was clipped by 4 bases and J by 5 bases, with 11 bases between them. From germline, CDR1 is MNHEY and CDR2 SVGEGT. The CDR3 contains 14 residues. These data belong to a study of control samples from healthy donors and cancer patients. The protocol was immunoSEQ multiplex PCR, while the TCRdb copy is restricted to in-frame clones and leaves out a portion. The table includes 150,000 to 200,000 clones, around 96% detected once. The chain couples TRBV6-2 or TRBV6-3 to TRBJ1-4; D is uncertain. The sequence derives from a woman in her thirties or forties in good health. Sequencing used blood. CDR3 DNA sequence: TGTGCCAGCAGTTCCGGGGTATCGAATGAAAAACTGTTTTTT. Protein product: CASSSGVSNEKLFF.